The present T cell receptor (beta chain) was sequenced within a study of radiotherapy plus CTLA-4 blockade in lung cancer. Looking at the study overall: In 18% of patients, objective responses were seen; roughly 28% had disease control.

General observations from the study: Blood-borne expansion of tumor-derived TCR clones followed radiotherapy plus ipilimumab.

This clone appeared once. Its antigen is still unknown. The CDR3 extends over 16 amino acids. J gave up 2 bases and V 5 bases, and 9 bases lay outside the gene matches. Germline CDR1 and CDR2: SEHNR and FQNEAQ (reference sequence). Some clones are missing from TCRdb's copy, which holds only in-frame ones; the method was immunoSEQ multiplex PCR. This table has approximately 41,000 clones, 75% appearing once. The TCR sequence derives from a human donor with non-small cell lung cancer who had stable disease on radiotherapy plus ipilimumab. Sample: peripheral blood, taken from a patient treated with radiotherapy plus ipilimumab. The rearrangement joins TRBV7-9 to TRBJ1-3; TRBD1 agrees at 7 bases. The CDR3 region has the DNA TGTGCCAGCAGCCTAAAAGACAGGGTCACTGGAAACACCATATATTTT. Translating it yields CASSLKDRVTGNTIYF.